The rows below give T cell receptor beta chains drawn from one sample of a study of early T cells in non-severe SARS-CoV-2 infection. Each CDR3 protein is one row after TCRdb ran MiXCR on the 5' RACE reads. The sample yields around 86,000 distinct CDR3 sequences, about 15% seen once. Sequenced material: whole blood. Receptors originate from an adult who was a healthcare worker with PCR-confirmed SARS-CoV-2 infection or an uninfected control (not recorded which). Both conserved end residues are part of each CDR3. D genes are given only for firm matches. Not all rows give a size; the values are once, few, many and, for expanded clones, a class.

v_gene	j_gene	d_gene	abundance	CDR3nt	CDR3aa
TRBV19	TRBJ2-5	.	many	TGTGCCAGTAGTGGTACTAGCAGACAAGAGACCCAGTACTTC	CASSGTSRQETQYF
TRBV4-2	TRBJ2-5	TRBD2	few	TGTGCCAGCAGCCAAGGAAGTAGCGGGGGTCAAGAGACCCAGTACTTC	CASSQGSSGGQETQYF
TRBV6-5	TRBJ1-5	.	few	TGTGCCAGCAGAATGGACGGGAGCAATCAGCCCCAGCATTTT	CASRMDGSNQPQHF
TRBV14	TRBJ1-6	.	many	TGTGCCAGCAGCCAAGCCTCGAATTCACCCCTCCACTTT	CASSQASNSPLHF
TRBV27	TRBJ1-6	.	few	TGTGCCAGCAGTTTTAACCTCCGACAGAATTCACCCCTCCACTTT	CASSFNLRQNSPLHF
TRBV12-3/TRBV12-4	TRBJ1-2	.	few	TGTGCCTCAGGGGACTATGGCTACACCTTC	CASGDYGYTF
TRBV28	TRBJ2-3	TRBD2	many	TGTGCCAGCCACCCTAGCGGGGGTATCTTGACAGATACGCAGTATTTT	CASHPSGGILTDTQYF
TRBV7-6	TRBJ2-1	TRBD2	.	TGTGCCAGCAGCTTAGATTGGGCGGGGGGGCCGTCCTACAATGAGCAGTTCTTC	CASSLDWAGGPSYNEQFF
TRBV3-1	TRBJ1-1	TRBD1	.	TGTGCCAGCAGCTTTTCAGGGGGCACTGAAGCTTTCTTT	CASSFSGGTEAFF
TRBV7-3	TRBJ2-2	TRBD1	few	TGTGCCAGCAGCCGTCCCGGGACAGGGTTTAACACCGGGGAGCTGTTTTTT	CASSRPGTGFNTGELFF
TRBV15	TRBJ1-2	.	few	TGTGCCACCAGCAGAGCGGGCGGGATCTATGGCTACACCTTC	CATSRAGGIYGYTF
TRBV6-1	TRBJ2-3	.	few	TGTGCCAGCAGTCCCGATATTGGAAATACGCAGTATTTT	CASSPDIGNTQYF
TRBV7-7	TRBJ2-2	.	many	TGTGCCAGCAGGGCATGGGGGCGGAACACCGGGGAGCTGTTTTTT	CASRAWGRNTGELFF
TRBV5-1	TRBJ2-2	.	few	TGCGCCACCCATACGGGAATTGGGAACACCGGGGAGCTGTTTTTT	CATHTGIGNTGELFF
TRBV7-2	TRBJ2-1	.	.	TGTGCCAGCAGCCGGCGCACAGGGAAGCACAATGAGCAGTTCTTC	CASSRRTGKHNEQFF
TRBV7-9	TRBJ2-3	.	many	TGTGCCAGCAGCTTAGAGCCAGCCACAGATACGCAGTATTTT	CASSLEPATDTQYF